These 26 T cell receptor beta chains share one sample of origin, sequenced in a study of cytomegalovirus exposure and HLA in healthy donors. PCR employed 60 Vbeta and 13 Jbeta primers. This table comes from immunoSEQ multiplex PCR, and its TCRdb copy is limited to in-frame clones, with some not included. This sample has around 140,000 clones, with about 71% found just once. The sequenced sample was PBMCs. The receptors shown here come from a woman aged 60 to 75 in good health and CMV-seropositive.

The chain carries TRBV5-4 and TRBJ2-5, with TRBD2 matching 8 bases. The assigned J gene may be wrong: the sequence end matches TRBJ2-7 better. Germline V gives CDR1 SGHNT, CDR2 YYREEE (reference sequence). The CDR3 loop spans 15 amino acids. The CDR3 DNA is TGTGCCAGCAGCCAGGGAAGCGGGAGCGGCTACGAGCAGTACTTC. Encoded protein: CASSQGSGSGYEQYF.

This clone has only one observation. The V gene is TRBV18, the J gene TRBJ2-5; 8 bases line up with TRBD1. Trimming took 5 bases from V and 3 from J; bases not matched to a gene: 14. Germline loops: CDR1 KGHSH, CDR2 LQKENI. This CDR3 contains 17 residues. The CDR3 DNA sequence: TGTGCCAGCTCATCGACTCTCTTGGGACAGGCGAAAGAGACCCAGTACTTC. Translation: CASSSTLLGQAKETQYF. The complete variable domain, with remaining parts taken from reference TRBV18 and TRBJ2-5, reads NAGVMQNPRHLVRRRGQEARLRCSPMKGHSHVYWYRQLPEEGLKFMVYLQKENIIDESGMPKERFSAEFPKEGPSILRIQQVVRGDSAAYFCASSSTLLGQAKETQYFGPGTRLLVL.

This clone has only a few counts. The V call is TRBV18, the J call TRBJ1-2; 8 bases are a match to TRBD1. The J segment lost 3 bases and the V segment lost 3 bases, leaving 3 bases of the junction unmatched. CDR3 length: 14 residues. Germline V gives CDR1 KGHSH, CDR2 LQKENI. CDR3 sequence (DNA): TGTGCCAGCTCACCCCTGGACAGGGACTATGGCTACACCTTC. Its translation is CASSPLDRDYGYTF.

Only one count was recorded for this clone. This chain links TRBV11-2 with TRBJ1-1; maybe TRBD1 (5 bases). The V end was cut by 1 base, the J end by 1 base, with 7 bases between. The CDR3 length is 14 residues. Germline V gene sequence: CDR1 SGHAT, CDR2 FQNNGV. The CDR3 here is CASSLGGGNTEAFF. CDR3 bases: TGTGCCAGCAGCTTAGGCGGGGGGAACACTGAAGCTTTCTTT.

The chain links TRBV18 to TRBJ2-3; no firm D call. Trimming stripped 5 bases from V and 5 bases from J, with 8 bases between. Germline V gives CDR1 KGHSH, CDR2 LQKENI. CDR3 length: 12 amino acids. CDR3 loop: CASSGRGDTQYF. In DNA, the CDR3 is TGTGCCAGCTCAGGCAGAGGAGATACGCAGTATTTT.

The chain links TRBV18 to TRBJ1-5; 8 nucleotides line up with TRBD1. This CDR3 comprises 16 residues. CDR1 and CDR2 from the germline V gene are KGHSH and LQKENI. Unmatched junction bases numbered 7, after V lost 0 bases and J lost 6 bases. Here the CDR3 reads CASSPPAGGPSQPQHF. The CDR3 region has the DNA TGTGCCAGCTCACCACCGGCAGGGGGCCCGAGTCAGCCCCAGCATTTT. Combining the CDR3 with reference TRBV18 and TRBJ1-5 gives the whole variable domain NAGVMQNPRHLVRRRGQEARLRCSPMKGHSHVYWYRQLPEEGLKFMVYLQKENIIDESGMPKERFSAEFPKEGPSILRIQQVVRGDSAAYFCASSPPAGGPSQPQHFGDGTRLSIL.

The CDR3 nucleotides read TGTGCCAGCAGCCGCGGGACTAGCGGGCCAATTTCCTACGAGCAGTACTTC. The encoded protein is CASSRGTSGPISYEQYF. The rearrangement links TRBV7-8 to TRBJ2-7, with TRBD2 matching over 12 bases. With V trimmed by 5 bases and J by 1 base, 9 bases remained unmatched. Germline-derived CDR1 and CDR2 are SGHVS and FQNEAQ. CDR3 length: 17 residues. Supplemented by reference TRBV7-8 and TRBJ2-7, the full variable domain reads GAGVSQSPRYKVAKRGQDVALRCDPISGHVSLFWYQQALGQGPEFLTYFQNEAQLDKSGLPSDRFFAERPEGSVSTLKIQRTQQEDSAVYLCASSRGTSGPISYEQYFGPGTRLTVT.

The chain links TRBV25-1 to TRBJ2-1; 10 bases match TRBD1. This CDR3 contains 16 residues. CDR1 and CDR2 from the germline V gene are MGHDK and SYGVNS. V lost 2 bases and J lost 5; bases outside the gene matches: 6. As DNA, the CDR3 is TGTGCCAGCAGTGAACTCGACAGGGGGCCCAACAATGAGCAGTTCTTC. This codes for CASSELDRGPNNEQFF.

The chain couples TRBV6-1 to TRBJ2-7; 10 nucleotides agree with TRBD1. The trim removed 6 bases at V and 2 bases at J, leaving 4 bases unmatched. CDR3 length equals 14 residues. Germline lookup yields CDR1 MNHNS and CDR2 SASEGT. CDR3 loop: CASRRDRGPYEQYF. CDR3 sequence (DNA): TGTGCCAGCAGGAGGGACAGGGGACCCTACGAGCAGTACTTC.

The chain has TRBV25-1 and TRBJ2-4; D not resolved. Germline CDR1 reads MGHDK; CDR2 reads SYGVNS. Deletions cut 8 bases from V and 3 bases from J, with 23 bases between. CDR3 length equals 17 residues. For the CDR3, the DNA is TGTGCCAGCCCGTTGACTGGGTTGACTCAAGGCAAAAACATTCAGTACTTC. It yields the protein CASPLTGLTQGKNIQYF.

The gene calls are TRBV7-9 and TRBJ2-6; 8 bases align to TRBD1. The CDR3 loop spans 17 amino acids. Germline lookup yields CDR1 SEHNR and CDR2 FQNEAQ (reference sequence). V shed 5 bases, J shed 4 bases, and the junction held 10 bases outside the gene matches. The CDR3 spells CASSHNYRGTGANVLTF. The CDR3 nucleotides read TGTGCCAGCAGCCACAATTACAGGGGGACAGGGGCCAACGTCCTGACTTTC.

The rearrangement uses TRBV5-1 and TRBJ2-5; no clear D. The CDR3 consists of 14 residues. V was shortened by 1 base and J by 1 base, with 8 bases between the two germline ends. The germline V gene has CDR1 SGHRS and CDR2 YFSETQ. The CDR3 DNA reads as TGCGCCAGCAGCTTGCCTAGTCCCCAAGAGACCCAGTACTTC. This codes for CASSLPSPQETQYF. Using reference TRBV5-1 and TRBJ2-5 for the parts outside the CDR3, the full variable domain is KAGVTQTPRYLIKTRGQQVTLSCSPISGHRSVSWYQQTPGQGLQFLFEYFSETQRNKGNFPGRFSGRQFSNSRSEMNVSTLELGDSALYLCASSLPSPQETQYFGPGTRLLVL.

The gene calls are TRBV28 and TRBJ2-7; TRBD2 agrees at 7 bases. V was pared by 5 bases and J by 1 base, with 8 bases of the junction left unmatched. The germline CDR1 and CDR2 sequences are MDHEN and SYDVKM. CDR3 length: 15 residues. The CDR3, as DNA: TGTGCCAGCAGTCCCTGGGAGGGTGGATCCTACGAGCAGTACTTC. It translates to CASSPWEGGSYEQYF.

In its sample, this clone was seen a few times. DNA of the CDR3: TGTGCCAGCCCTACCGGGAACACTGAAGCTTTCTTT. Amino acid sequence: CASPTGNTEAFF. The V gene is TRBV2, the J gene TRBJ1-1; D remains ambiguous. This CDR3 contains 12 residues. Germline lookup yields CDR1 SNHLY and CDR2 FYNNEI. V was trimmed by 8 bases and J by 1 base, leaving 8 bases between them.

The chain carries TRBV10-3 and TRBJ1-5; D unresolved. From germline, CDR1 is ENHRY and CDR2 SYGVKD. Trimming cost V 0 bases and J 0 bases, with 6 bases left between them. CDR3 length: 15 residues. CDR3 sequence (DNA): TGTGCCATCAGTGAGTCGATAGTTAGCAATCAGCCCCAGCATTTT. Amino acids: CAISESIVSNQPQHF.

This chain links TRBV5-4 with TRBJ1-4, with 8 bases identical to TRBD1. V was clipped by 1 base and J by 4 bases; unmatched bases: 6. Germline V lookup: CDR1 SGHNT, CDR2 YYREEE (reference sequence). The CDR3 sequence is 16 residues long. CDR3 sequence: CASSLQGAIYNEKLFF. DNA for the CDR3: TGTGCCAGCAGCTTGCAGGGGGCAATATATAATGAAAAACTGTTTTTT.

This chain links TRBV28 with TRBJ1-2; D is uncertain. Germline-derived CDR1 and CDR2 are MDHEN and SYDVKM. The CDR3 totals 15 residues. Trimming removed 3 bases at V and 2 bases at J, with 13 bases between. CDR3 region: CASSLLPAGNYGYTF. As DNA, the CDR3 is TGTGCCAGCAGTTTGCTCCCGGCAGGAAACTATGGCTACACCTTC.

The J gene is TRBJ1-3, the V gene TRBV5-1, with TRBD1 matching over 10 bases. Trimming removed 0 bases from V and 4 bases from J; junction bases left unmatched: 4. The CDR3 has 16 amino acids. Germline CDR1 is SGHRS and CDR2 is YFSETQ. CDR3 loop: CASSLGQGAYGNTIYF. DNA for the CDR3: TGCGCCAGCAGCTTGGGACAGGGGGCGTACGGAAACACCATATATTTT.

The chain uses TRBV28 and TRBJ1-1; TRBD1 matches at 8 bases. Per the germline V gene, CDR1 is MDHEN and CDR2 is SYDVKM. The CDR3 consists of 15 residues. After removal of 4 bases from V and 7 bases from J, the junction contained 11 bases not matched to a gene. CDR3 sequence: CASSSQGVLQGEAFF. CDR3 coding DNA: TGTGCCAGCAGTTCACAGGGGGTATTACAGGGTGAAGCTTTCTTT.

Here the CDR3 reads CAWTPGIGGYEQYF. In nucleotides, the CDR3 is TGTGCCTGGACCCCCGGGATAGGGGGCTACGAGCAGTACTTC. This chain uses TRBV30 with TRBJ2-7, with D possibly matching TRBD1 (6 bases). Germline loops: CDR1 GTSNPN, CDR2 SVGIG (reference sequence). CDR3 length: 14 residues. V lost 4 bases, J lost 3 bases, and 16 bases lay in between.

This chain joins TRBV5-1 and TRBJ2-5, with TRBD2 matching 7 bases. V gave up 4 bases and J gave up 1 base; unmatched junction bases: 4. Looked up from germline, CDR1 is SGHRS and CDR2 is YFSETQ. The CDR3 spans 14 residues. The chain's CDR3 is CASSVSGVQETQYF. CDR3 coding DNA: TGCGCCAGCAGCGTCAGCGGGGTCCAAGAGACCCAGTACTTC.

This clone showed up just once. The chain couples TRBV10-3 to TRBJ1-1, with D possibly being TRBD1 (5 bases). The CDR3 length is 12 residues. The ends were cut back, 4 bases at V and 7 bases at J, with 10 bases in the middle. In germline, CDR1 is ENHRY, CDR2 SYGVKD. The CDR3 here is CAISGGVSEAFF. The DNA for the CDR3 is TGTGCCATCAGTGGGGGGGTCAGTGAAGCTTTCTTT.

This rearrangement joins TRBV5-6 to TRBJ2-1; 9 bases match TRBD1. V lost 4 bases, J lost 4 bases, and 9 bases stayed unmatched. The CDR3 spans 16 residues. Germline assignment: CDR1 SGHDT and CDR2 YYEEEE. The DNA for the CDR3 is TGTGCCAGCAGCGGACAGGGGAATAGCCCATACAATGAGCAGTTCTTC. It encodes CASSGQGNSPYNEQFF.

The rearrangement uses TRBV12-5 and TRBJ2-7, with D possibly being TRBD1 (6 bases). This CDR3 has 15 amino acids. The germline gives CDR1 LGHNT, CDR2 FRNRAP. Trimming pared 5 bases from V and 2 bases from J, leaving 16 bases between. The CDR3 region is CASGPGTPGAYEQYF. CDR3 in DNA: TGTGCTAGTGGTCCTGGGACACCTGGAGCCTACGAGCAGTACTTC.

V usage is TRBV2 and J usage is TRBJ2-2, with D possibly matching TRBD1 (6 bases). With 8 bases removed from V and 2 bases from J, the gap between germline ends came to 12 bases. Looked up from germline, CDR1 is SNHLY and CDR2 is FYNNEI. The CDR3 loop spans 14 amino acids. CDR3 sequence: CASQDSLNTGELFF. The CDR3 DNA sequence: TGTGCCAGCCAGGACAGCCTTAACACCGGGGAGCTGTTTTTT.

This chain links TRBV6-5 with TRBJ1-1; D perhaps matches TRBD1 (6 bases). The CDR3 runs to 14 residues. The V and J ends lost 4 bases and 0 bases respectively, with 9 bases between them. The germline gives CDR1 MNHEY, CDR2 SVGAGI. The CDR3 coding sequence is TGTGCCAGCAGTTTGACAGGTTTGAACACTGAAGCTTTCTTT. It specifies CASSLTGLNTEAFF.